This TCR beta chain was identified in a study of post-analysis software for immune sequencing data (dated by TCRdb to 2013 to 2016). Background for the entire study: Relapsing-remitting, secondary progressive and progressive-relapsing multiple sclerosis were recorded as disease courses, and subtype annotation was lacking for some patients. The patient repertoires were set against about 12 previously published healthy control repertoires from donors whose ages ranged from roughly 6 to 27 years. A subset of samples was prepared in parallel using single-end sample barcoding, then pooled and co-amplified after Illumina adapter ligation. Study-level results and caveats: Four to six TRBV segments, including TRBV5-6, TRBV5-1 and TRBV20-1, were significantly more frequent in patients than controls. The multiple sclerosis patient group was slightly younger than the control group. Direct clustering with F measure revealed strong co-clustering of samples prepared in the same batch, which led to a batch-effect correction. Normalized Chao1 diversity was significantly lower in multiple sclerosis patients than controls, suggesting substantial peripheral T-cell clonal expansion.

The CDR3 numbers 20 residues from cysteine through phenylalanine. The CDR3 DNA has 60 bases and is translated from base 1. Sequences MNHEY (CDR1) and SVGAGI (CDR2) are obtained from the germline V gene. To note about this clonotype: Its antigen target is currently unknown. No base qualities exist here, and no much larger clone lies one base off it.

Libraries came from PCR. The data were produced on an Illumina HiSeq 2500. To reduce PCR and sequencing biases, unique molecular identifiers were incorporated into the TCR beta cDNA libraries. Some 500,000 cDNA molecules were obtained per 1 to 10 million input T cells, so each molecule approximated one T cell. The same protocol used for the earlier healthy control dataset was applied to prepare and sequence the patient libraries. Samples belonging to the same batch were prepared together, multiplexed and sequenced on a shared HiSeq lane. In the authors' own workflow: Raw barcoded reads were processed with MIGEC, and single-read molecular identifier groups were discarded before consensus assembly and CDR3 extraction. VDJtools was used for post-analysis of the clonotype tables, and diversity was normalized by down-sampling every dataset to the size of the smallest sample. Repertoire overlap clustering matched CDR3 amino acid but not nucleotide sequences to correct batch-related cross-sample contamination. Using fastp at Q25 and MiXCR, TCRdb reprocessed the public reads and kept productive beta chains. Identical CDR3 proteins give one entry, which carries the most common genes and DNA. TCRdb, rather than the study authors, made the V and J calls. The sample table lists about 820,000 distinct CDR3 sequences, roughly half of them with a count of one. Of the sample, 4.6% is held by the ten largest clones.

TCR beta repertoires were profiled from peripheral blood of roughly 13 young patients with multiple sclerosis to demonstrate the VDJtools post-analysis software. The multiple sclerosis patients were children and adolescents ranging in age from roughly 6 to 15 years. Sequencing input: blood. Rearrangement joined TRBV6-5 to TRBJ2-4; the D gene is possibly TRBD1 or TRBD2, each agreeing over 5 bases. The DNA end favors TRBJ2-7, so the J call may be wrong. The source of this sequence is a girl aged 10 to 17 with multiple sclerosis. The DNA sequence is TGTGCCAGCAGTTACTCACCGGGGCCCACAGCTCCCCTTGGAGTTTACGAGCAGTACTTC. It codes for CASSYSPGPTAPLGVYEQYF.